This TCR beta chain came from a study of radiation and T cells in renal cell carcinoma. Across the whole study: Nephrectomy followed 15 Gy stereotactic body radiation by 4 weeks.

Per the germline V gene, CDR1 is MNHNS and CDR2 is SASEGT. This CDR3 comprises 13 residues. Trimming took 11 bases from V and 3 from J; bases not matched to a gene: 8. There are a few counts of this clone. Time point noted: blood 2 weeks post-SBRT. Specified treatment: 15 Gy SBRT to primary tumor, nephrectomy 4 weeks later. Blood was sampled at baseline, 2 weeks and 4 weeks after SBRT. Produced via immunoSEQ multiplex PCR; TCRdb's table is partial and in-frame only. Of about 65,000 clones in the sample, 70% to 80% are singletons; the top ten hold roughly 7.4%. The clonotype comes from a man aged 55 to 70 with renal cell carcinoma. The chain links TRBV6-1 to TRBJ2-3; 7 bases fit TRBD2. Specimen: blood, collected from a patient whose treatment included radiotherapy and nephrectomy. CDR3: CAGEGGRTDTQYF. In DNA form, the CDR3 reads TGTGCCGGGGAGGGCGGGAGAACAGATACGCAGTATTTT.